A single sample gave rise to the 4 T cell receptor beta chains below, sequenced in a study of cytomegalovirus exposure and HLA in healthy donors (dated 2017 in TCRdb). Library preparation employed the immunoSEQ multiplex PCR assay. A mixture of 60 forward primers for TCR Vbeta segments and 13 reverse primers for TCR Jbeta segments was used in the multiplex PCR. The immuneACCESS repertoire file appears here via TCRdb, limited to in-frame rearrangements. These files lack a portion of the clones; in checked studies, under half of the deficit traces to unresolved V genes, and the cause of the others is not known. Here the sample has approximately 95,000 clones; nearly 80% occur a single time. 4.1% of the sample is taken by the ten largest. Sequencing was carried out using PBMCs. The source is a woman in her 40s in good health and CMV-seropositive.

This clone was observed a handful of times. The chain carries TRBV2 and TRBJ2-3, with TRBD1 matching 9 bases. CDR1 is SNHLY, CDR2 FYNNEI, per germline. This CDR3 comprises 14 residues. V lost 4 bases and J lost 3; bases outside the gene matches: 2. The CDR3 DNA reads as TGTGCCAGCAGTGCCGGACAGGGGACAGATACGCAGTATTTT. Its protein product is CASSAGQGTDTQYF.

This clone was counted a single time. The chain has TRBV28 and TRBJ2-7; 9 bases line up with TRBD2. V gave up 7 bases and J gave up 2 bases; unmatched junction bases: 6. The CDR3 covers 14 residues. Germline V gene data show CDR1 as MDHEN and CDR2 as SYDVKM. This CDR3 reads CASTRAGGPYEQYF. Here the CDR3 DNA reads TGTGCCAGCACCCGAGCGGGAGGCCCCTACGAGCAGTACTTC.

This clone turned up a few times. The V and J genes are TRBV6-6 and TRBJ2-6; 7 bases agree with TRBD1. The V gene's germline CDR1 is MNHNY and CDR2 SVGAGI (reference sequence). V lost 4 bases to trimming and J lost 4 bases; unmatched junction nucleotides: 4. The CDR3 is 15 residues long. CDR3 nucleotides: TGTGCCAGCAGTTCCGGGACAGACGGGGCCAACGTCCTGACTTTC. Its protein product is CASSSGTDGANVLTF.

This chain connects TRBV9 to TRBJ2-5, with 9 bases lining up with TRBD2. Germline V gene sequence: CDR1 SGDLS, CDR2 YYNGEE. J was trimmed by 5 bases and V by 9 bases; bases with no gene match: 11. This CDR3 is built from 14 residues. The CDR3, as DNA: TGTGCCACCCTGTCTGGCGGGAGGGGGGAGACCCAGTACTTC. Residues: CATLSGGRGETQYF.